The 22 T cell receptor beta chains reported below all come from one sample, sequenced in a study of blood T cell repertoires in COVID-19. Some clones are missing from TCRdb's copy, which holds only in-frame ones; the method was immunoSEQ multiplex PCR. Found here are 150,000 to 200,000 clones, 76% of them singletons; the top ten hold about 17%. Material: PBMCs or T cells enriched from blood (not recorded which). The receptors here all came from a woman aged 45 to 65 with acute COVID-19.

The chain employs TRBV2 and TRBJ1-6, with 7 bases that match TRBD1. The germline gives CDR1 SNHLY, CDR2 FYNNEI. V dropped 8 bases and J dropped 7; count of bases not matched to a gene: 5. CDR3 size: 13 residues. The CDR3 nucleotides read TGTGCCAGCGAAGGGACAGAAAATTCACCCCTCCACTTT. Translation: CASEGTENSPLHF.

The chain has TRBV30 and TRBJ1-2; D not resolved. The germline gives CDR1 GTSNPN, CDR2 SVGIG (reference sequence). The germline V and J ends were trimmed by 0 bases and 4 bases, with 15 bases remaining between them. This CDR3 is 15 amino acids long. Here the CDR3 reads CAWSVGLVGGYGYTF. The CDR3 bases are TGTGCCTGGAGTGTAGGACTAGTGGGAGGCTATGGCTACACCTTC.

The chain combines TRBV9 with TRBJ2-1; TRBD1 aligns across 8 bases. The V gene end was trimmed by 1 base and the J gene end by 6 bases; junction bases not matched to a gene: 6. The CDR3 loop spans 15 amino acids. Germline CDR1 SGDLS, CDR2 YYNGEE. This CDR3 is CASSVYQGAVNEQFF. Written as DNA, the CDR3 is TGTGCCAGCAGCGTATACCAGGGGGCGGTCAATGAGCAGTTCTTC.

This clone was observed a few times. The chain combines TRBV6-5 with TRBJ1-1; 9 bases fit TRBD1. The CDR3 runs 14 residues. The trim removed 4 bases at V and 3 bases at J, leaving 3 bases unmatched. Per germline, CDR1 MNHEY and CDR2 SVGAGI. CDR3 region: CASSSGQGHTEAFF. Written as DNA, the CDR3 is TGTGCCAGCAGTTCGGGACAGGGTCACACTGAAGCTTTCTTT.

The chain carries TRBV28 and TRBJ2-2; TRBD2 agrees at 13 bases. The CDR3 is 17 amino acids. CDR1 is MDHEN and CDR2 is SYDVKM in the germline V gene. V trimming: 6 bases; J trimming: 6 bases; junction bases outside the gene matches: 10. CDR3 sequence (DNA): TGTGCCAGCAGCTTGACTAGCGGGGGGTCTCACCCCGGGGAGCTGTTTTTT. Translated, it gives CASSLTSGGSHPGELFF.

This chain uses TRBV2 with TRBJ1-4; D is unresolved. CDR3 length equals 13 residues. Trimming pared 8 bases from V and 8 bases from J, leaving 15 bases between. Germline CDR1 reads SNHLY; CDR2 reads FYNNEI. The CDR3 coding sequence is TGTGCCAGCGATCCGGGATTAAGGGAAAAACTGTTTTTT. Encoded protein: CASDPGLREKLFF.

J is TRBJ1-4 and V is TRBV11-2; the D gene is possibly TRBD1 (6 bases). Germline V lookup: CDR1 SGHAT, CDR2 FQNNGV. This CDR3 spans 16 amino acids. V lost 3 bases and J lost 7, with 18 bases in between. The CDR3 region is CASSFRTGQWGEKLFF. In DNA, the CDR3 is TGTGCCAGCAGCTTTCGTACAGGGCAGTGGGGTGAAAAACTGTTTTTT. Full variable domain (remainder filled in from reference TRBV11-2 and TRBJ1-4): EAGVAQSPRYKIIEKRQSVAFWCNPISGHATLYWYQQILGQGPKLLIQFQNNGVVDDSQLPKDRFSAERLKGVDSTLKIQPAKLEDSAVYLCASSFRTGQWGEKLFFGSGTQLSVL.

This clone was recorded only once. The chain links TRBV6-1 to TRBJ2-7; 11 bases agree with TRBD2. CDR1 MNHNS and CDR2 SASEGT come from the germline V gene. The ends lost 1 base at V and 2 bases at J; junction bases unmatched: 1. This CDR3 contains 15 residues. CDR3 sequence (DNA): TGTGCCAGCAGTGAAGGACTAGCGGGGCCCTACGAGCAGTACGTC. Encoded protein: CASSEGLAGPYEQYV.

The DNA for the CDR3 is TGTGCCAGCAGCTCTAGACTGAACACCATATATTTT. Amino acid sequence: CASSSRLNTIYF. The rearrangement uses TRBV13 and TRBJ1-3; D not certain. CDR1 PRHDT and CDR2 FYEKMQ come from the germline V gene (reference sequence). The CDR3 extends over 12 amino acids. V gave up 4 bases and J gave up 7 bases, with 8 bases separating them.

This clone appeared once. The rearrangement links TRBV9 to TRBJ1-1; possibly TRBD1 for D (5 bases). The CDR3 sequence is 14 residues long. CDR1 is SGDLS and CDR2 is YYNGEE in the germline V gene. Between the trimmed V and J ends, which lost 0 bases and 5 bases, there was a span of 11 bases. CDR3 DNA: TGTGCCAGCAGCGTAGGGGGAGGGGCGACTGAAGCTTTCTTT. The encoded protein is CASSVGGGATEAFF.

This rearrangement joins TRBV7-9 to TRBJ2-3; D perhaps matches TRBD1 (6 bases). Trimming cost V 5 bases and J 4 bases, with 16 bases left between them. Germline CDR1 reads SEHNR; CDR2 reads FQNEAQ (reference sequence). The length of the CDR3 is 15 residues. The CDR3 spells CASSPQTGNSDTQYF. Here the CDR3 DNA reads TGTGCCAGCAGCCCCCAAACAGGGAACTCAGATACGCAGTATTTT.

This clone showed up many times. The chain is built from TRBV25-1 and TRBJ2-2; perhaps TRBD1 as D (5 bases). V lost 4 bases and J lost 4, with 16 bases in between. CDR3 length: 16 residues. Germline loops: CDR1 MGHDK, CDR2 SYGVNS. This CDR3 is CASSAPGQGGTGELFF. The CDR3 coding sequence is TGTGCCAGCAGTGCCCCAGGGCAGGGTGGCACCGGGGAGCTGTTTTTT. Complete variable domain (other parts from reference TRBV25-1 and TRBJ2-2): EADIYQTPRYLVIGTGKKITLECSQTMGHDKMYWYQQDPGMELHLIHYSYGVNSTEKGDLSSESTVSRIRTEHFPLTLESARPSHTSQYLCASSAPGQGGTGELFFGEGSRLTVL.

The rearrangement uses TRBV18 and TRBJ1-1; TRBD1 matches 8 bases. V trimming: 2 bases; J trimming: 9 bases; junction bases outside the gene matches: 11. Germline V gene data show CDR1 as KGHSH and CDR2 as LQKENI. The CDR3 has 15 residues. CDR3 in DNA: TGTGCCAGCTCACCAAAGACAGGGGACCGTATGAAAGCTTTCTTT. It translates to CASSPKTGDRMKAFF.

The chain carries TRBV24-1 and TRBJ1-1, with a possible D match to TRBD1 (6 bases). The germline V gene encodes CDR1 KGHDR and CDR2 SFDVKD. This CDR3 is 15 amino acids long. V was trimmed by 4 bases and J by 6 bases, leaving 17 bases between them. In DNA form, the CDR3 reads TGTGCCACCAGTGACCCCAATGCAGGGGCGTCTGAAGCTTTCTTT. Protein sequence: CATSDPNAGASEAFF.

Worth noting for this clone: Other DNA sequences in this sample translate to the same CDR3. The chain couples TRBV28 to TRBJ2-7; D gene unclear. The CDR3 sequence is 11 residues long. Germline CDR1 MDHEN, CDR2 SYDVKM. Between the trimmed V and J ends, which lost 4 bases and 4 bases, there was a span of 5 bases. CDR3 in DNA: TGTGCCAGCAGTTCCTATTACGAGCAGTACGTC. Its translation: CASSSYYEQYV.

This chain links TRBV11-1 with TRBJ1-4; the match to TRBD1 covers 8 bases. Losses at the gene ends were 7 bases for V and 8 bases for J; bases not matched to a gene: 9. The CDR3 length is 14 residues. CDR1 and CDR2 (germline): SGHAT, FQDESV (reference sequence). CDR3 sequence: CASTPGQGREKLFF. DNA of the CDR3: TGTGCCAGCACCCCCGGACAGGGACGCGAAAAACTGTTTTTT.

This chain links TRBV14 with TRBJ1-1; no clear D. The CDR3 contains 12 residues. Germline V gene lookup returns CDR1 SGHDN and CDR2 FVKESK. Trimming left V 6 bases short and J 6 bases short, with 11 bases between. CDR3 loop: CASSAGRSEAFF. The CDR3 nucleotides are TGTGCCAGCAGTGCAGGTCGGTCTGAAGCTTTCTTT.

For this clone: Within the sample, other DNA sequences also encode this same CDR3. V usage is TRBV5-1 and J usage is TRBJ1-1, with 11 positions matching TRBD1. The germline gives CDR1 SGHRS, CDR2 YFSETQ. This CDR3 region has 14 residues. J was trimmed by 5 bases and V by 4 bases; bases with no gene match: 4. The CDR3 DNA reads TGCGCCAGCAGCGGGGGACAGGGGGTAACTGAAGCTTTCTTT. It yields the protein CASSGGQGVTEAFF.

The CDR3 loop reads CASSAVTDTQYF. CDR3 sequence (DNA): TGTGCCAGCTCTGCGGTGACAGATACGCAGTATTTT. The chain recombines TRBV18 with TRBJ2-3; D remains unclear. The V gene lost 6 bases and the J gene lost 3 bases, with 7 bases spanning the gap. The CDR3 contains 12 residues. Germline CDR1 and CDR2: KGHSH and LQKENI.

This clone has a count of ten or more. The V and J genes are TRBV18 and TRBJ2-7; no definite D call. The CDR3 has 14 amino acids. Trimming removed 3 bases from V and 4 bases from J, with 13 bases in between. Germline CDR1 is KGHSH and CDR2 is LQKENI. DNA for the CDR3: TGTGCCAGCTCACCCGATTATCAGGTATACGAGCAGTACGTC. Residues: CASSPDYQVYEQYV.

The CDR3 spells CASSTTGENEQFF. The DNA for the CDR3 is TGTGCCAGCAGTACCACAGGGGAGAATGAGCAGTTCTTC. V and J are TRBV7-2 and TRBJ2-1; 7 nucleotides align to TRBD1. V was pared by 6 bases and J by 7 bases, with 6 bases of the junction left unmatched. The CDR3 totals 13 residues. From germline, CDR1 is SGHTA and CDR2 FQGNSA.

The rearrangement joins TRBV5-1 to TRBJ2-1; 8 bases match TRBD1. The ends lost 9 bases at V and 9 bases at J; junction bases unmatched: 11. In germline, CDR1 is SGHRS, CDR2 YFSETQ. This CDR3 region has 13 residues. The CDR3: CATGTGGSGEQFF. In DNA, the CDR3 is TGCGCCACCGGGACAGGTGGTTCGGGTGAGCAGTTCTTC.